This T cell receptor beta chain came from a study of T-cell reconstitution after alpha-beta-depleted transplantation in children. Germline trimming cut 5 bases from V and 4 bases from J; bases unmatched to any gene: 7. Germline values: CDR1 MNHEY, CDR2 SMNVEV (reference sequence). The CDR3 runs 14 residues. This clonotype was seen a few times. TCRbeta library preparation incorporated unique molecular identifiers. TCRdb fed the PCR reads into MiXCR, producing one record per CDR3 protein. The data show roughly 310,000 distinct CDR3 sequences, approximately 23% seen once. This specimen was PBMCs, mostly from graft donor cells, taken 180 days after TCRalphabeta/CD19-depleted stem cell transplant. The TCR originated in a male patient under 18 who had a stem cell transplant for acute lymphoblastic leukemia, so the T cells may come from the graft donor. V is TRBV27 and J is TRBJ1-2; 7 nucleotides align to TRBD1. CDR3 in DNA: TGTGCCAGCAGTCCAACAGGGGAGGCCTATGGCTACACCTTC. This encodes CASSPTGEAYGYTF.